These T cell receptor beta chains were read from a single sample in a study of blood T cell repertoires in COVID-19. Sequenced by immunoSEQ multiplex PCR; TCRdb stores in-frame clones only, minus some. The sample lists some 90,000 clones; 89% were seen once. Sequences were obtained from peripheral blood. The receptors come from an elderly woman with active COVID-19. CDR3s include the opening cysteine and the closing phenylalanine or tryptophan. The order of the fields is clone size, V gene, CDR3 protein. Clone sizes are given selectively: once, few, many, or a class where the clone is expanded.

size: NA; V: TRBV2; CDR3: CASSGLAGGINEQFF
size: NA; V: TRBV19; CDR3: CATTGQGASEQYF
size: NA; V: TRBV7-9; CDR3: CASSFADSWPGNTIYF
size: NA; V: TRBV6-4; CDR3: CASTPWDLGGTEAFF
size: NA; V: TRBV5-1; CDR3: CASSPTGPSTDTQYF
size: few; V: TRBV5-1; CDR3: CASSLGAGGETQYF
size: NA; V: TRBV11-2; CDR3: CASSPQETQYF
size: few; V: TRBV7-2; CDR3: CASSLMRAETQYF
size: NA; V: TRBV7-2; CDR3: CASSSSQGRTDTQYF
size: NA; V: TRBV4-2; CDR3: CASSQGGHEQYF